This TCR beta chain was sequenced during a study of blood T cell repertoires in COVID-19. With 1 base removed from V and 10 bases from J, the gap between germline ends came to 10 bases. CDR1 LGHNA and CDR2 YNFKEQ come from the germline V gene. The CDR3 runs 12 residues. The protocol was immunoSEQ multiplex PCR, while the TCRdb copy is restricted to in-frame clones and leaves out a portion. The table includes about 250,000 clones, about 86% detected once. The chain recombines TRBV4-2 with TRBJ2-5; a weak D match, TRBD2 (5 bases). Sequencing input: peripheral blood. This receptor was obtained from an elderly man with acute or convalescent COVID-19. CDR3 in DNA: TGTGCCAGCAGCCAAGTAAACGGGGACCAGTACTTC. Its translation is CASSQVNGDQYF.